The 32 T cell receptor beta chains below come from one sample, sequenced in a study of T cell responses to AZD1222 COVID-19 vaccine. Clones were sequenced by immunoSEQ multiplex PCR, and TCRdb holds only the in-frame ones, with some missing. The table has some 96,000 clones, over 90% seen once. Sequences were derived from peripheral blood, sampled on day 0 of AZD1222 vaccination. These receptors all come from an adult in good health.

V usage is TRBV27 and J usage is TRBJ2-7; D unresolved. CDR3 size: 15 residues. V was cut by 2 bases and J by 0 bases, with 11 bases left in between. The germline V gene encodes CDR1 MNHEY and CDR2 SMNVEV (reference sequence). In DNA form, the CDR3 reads TGTGCCAGCAGTTTAAAACCCAGAAGCTCCTACGAGCAGTACTTC. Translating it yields CASSLKPRSSYEQYF.

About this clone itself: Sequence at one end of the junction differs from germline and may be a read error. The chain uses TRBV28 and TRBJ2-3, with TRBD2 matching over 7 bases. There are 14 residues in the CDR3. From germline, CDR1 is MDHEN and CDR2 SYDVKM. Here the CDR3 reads CATSRGGRTDTQYF. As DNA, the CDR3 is TGTGCCACCAGTCGGGGCGGGAGAACAGATACGCAGTATTTT. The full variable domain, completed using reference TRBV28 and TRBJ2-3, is DVKVTQSSRYLVKRTGEKVFLECVQDMDHENMFWYRQDPGLGLRLIYFSYDVKMKEKGDIPEGYSVSREKKERFSLILESASTNQTSMYLCATSRGGRTDTQYFGPGTRLTVL.

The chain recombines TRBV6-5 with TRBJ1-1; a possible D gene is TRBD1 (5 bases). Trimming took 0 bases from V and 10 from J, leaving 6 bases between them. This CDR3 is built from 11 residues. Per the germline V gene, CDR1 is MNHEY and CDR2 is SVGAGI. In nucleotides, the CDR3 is TGTGCCAGCAGTTACTCGGGACTAGCTTTCTTT. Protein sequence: CASSYSGLAFF.

The DNA for the CDR3 is TGTGCCAGCAGCGCGGGACTAGCGGGAGCTGGGGAGACCCAGTACTTC. It encodes CASSAGLAGAGETQYF. V and J are TRBV7-3 and TRBJ2-5, with TRBD2 matching over 14 bases. Germline lookup yields CDR1 SGHTA and CDR2 FQGTGA. Trimming took 5 bases from V and 5 from J; bases not matched to a gene: 7. This CDR3 region has 16 residues.

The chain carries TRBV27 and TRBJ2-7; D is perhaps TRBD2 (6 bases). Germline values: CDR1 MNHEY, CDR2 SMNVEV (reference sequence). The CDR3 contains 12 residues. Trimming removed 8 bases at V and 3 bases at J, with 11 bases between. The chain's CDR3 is CASAGTHYEQYF. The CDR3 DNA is TGTGCCAGCGCGGGGACCCACTACGAGCAGTACTTC.

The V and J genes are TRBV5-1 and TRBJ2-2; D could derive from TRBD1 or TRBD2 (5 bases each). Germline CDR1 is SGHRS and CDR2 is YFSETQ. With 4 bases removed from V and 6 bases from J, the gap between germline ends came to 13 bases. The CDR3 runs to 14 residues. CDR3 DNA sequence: TGCGCCAGCAGCCCCGGGACCTCGGCCGGGGAGCTGTTTTTT. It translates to CASSPGTSAGELFF.

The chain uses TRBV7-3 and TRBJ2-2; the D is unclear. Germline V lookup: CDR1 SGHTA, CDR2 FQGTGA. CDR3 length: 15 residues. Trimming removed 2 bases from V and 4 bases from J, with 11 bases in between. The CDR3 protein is CASSLQDSSTGELFF. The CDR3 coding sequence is TGTGCCAGCAGCTTACAGGATTCGAGCACCGGGGAGCTGTTTTTT.

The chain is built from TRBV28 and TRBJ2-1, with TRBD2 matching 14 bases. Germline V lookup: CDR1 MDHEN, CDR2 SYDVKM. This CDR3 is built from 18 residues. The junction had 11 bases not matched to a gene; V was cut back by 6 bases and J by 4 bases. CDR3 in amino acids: CASSLLAGLAGAYNEQFF. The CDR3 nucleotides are TGTGCCAGCAGCCTACTTGCGGGACTAGCGGGAGCGTACAATGAGCAGTTCTTC.

CDR3: CASSPGQGAKGASSQKLFF. The CDR3, as DNA: TGTGCCAGCAGCCCGGGACAGGGGGCAAAGGGTGCCTCAAGTCAAAAACTGTTTTTT. The J gene is TRBJ1-4, the V gene TRBV7-8; 12 positions agree with TRBD1. V trimming: 5 bases; J trimming: 9 bases; junction bases outside the gene matches: 19. From germline, CDR1 is SGHVS and CDR2 FQNEAQ. The CDR3 consists of 19 residues.

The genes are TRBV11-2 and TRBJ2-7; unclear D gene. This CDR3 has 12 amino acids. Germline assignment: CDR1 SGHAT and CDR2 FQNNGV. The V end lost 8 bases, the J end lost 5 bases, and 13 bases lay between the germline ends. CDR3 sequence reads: CASRMAGDEQYF. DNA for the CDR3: TGTGCCAGCCGAATGGCCGGCGACGAGCAGTACTTC.

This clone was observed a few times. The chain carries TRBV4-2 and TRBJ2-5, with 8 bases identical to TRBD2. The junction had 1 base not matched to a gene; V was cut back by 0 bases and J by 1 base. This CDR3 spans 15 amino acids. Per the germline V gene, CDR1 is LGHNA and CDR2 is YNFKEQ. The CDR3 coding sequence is TGTGCCAGCAGCCAAGATCGGGAGGGCCAAGAGACCCAGTACTTC. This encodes CASSQDREGQETQYF.

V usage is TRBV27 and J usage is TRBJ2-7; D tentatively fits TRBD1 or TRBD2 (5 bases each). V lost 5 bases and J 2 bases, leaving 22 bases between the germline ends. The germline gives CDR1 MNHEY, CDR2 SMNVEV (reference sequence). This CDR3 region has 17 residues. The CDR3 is CASSLPPSFEGPYEQYF. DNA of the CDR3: TGTGCCAGCAGTCTCCCACCTAGCTTTGAGGGACCCTACGAGCAGTACTTC.

In nucleotides, the CDR3 is TGTGCCAGTAGTTTGGGGGAGCCAACTAATGAAAAACTGTTTTTT. It codes for CASSLGEPTNEKLFF. This rearrangement joins TRBV19 to TRBJ1-4; tentatively, D is TRBD1 (5 bases). The CDR3 runs to 15 residues. V lost 5 bases and J 0 bases, leaving 10 bases between the germline ends. Germline CDR1 LNHDA, CDR2 SQIVND (reference sequence). The variable domain in full, completed from reference TRBV19 and TRBJ1-4, reads DGGITQSPKYLFRKEGQNVTLSCEQNLNHDAMYWYRQDPGQGLRLIYYSQIVNDFQKGDIAEGYSVSREKKESFPLTVTSAQKNPTAFYLCASSLGEPTNEKLFFGSGTQLSVL.

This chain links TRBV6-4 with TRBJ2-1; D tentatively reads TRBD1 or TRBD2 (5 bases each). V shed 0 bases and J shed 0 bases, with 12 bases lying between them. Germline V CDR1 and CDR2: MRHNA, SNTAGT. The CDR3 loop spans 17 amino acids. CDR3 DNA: TGTGCCAGCAGTGACTCAGCCGAGGGGAGCTCCTACAATGAGCAGTTCTTC. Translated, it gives CASSDSAEGSSYNEQFF.

This chain's CDR3 is CASSHPRFAGTRANEQFF. CDR3 nucleotide sequence: TGTGCCAGCAGCCATCCTCGCTTTGCCGGGACTAGGGCTAATGAGCAGTTCTTC. The chain is built from TRBV4-2 and TRBJ2-1; 8 bases line up with TRBD2. The germline CDR1 and CDR2 sequences are LGHNA and YNFKEQ. V dropped 3 bases and J dropped 7; count of bases not matched to a gene: 17. This CDR3 has 18 amino acids.

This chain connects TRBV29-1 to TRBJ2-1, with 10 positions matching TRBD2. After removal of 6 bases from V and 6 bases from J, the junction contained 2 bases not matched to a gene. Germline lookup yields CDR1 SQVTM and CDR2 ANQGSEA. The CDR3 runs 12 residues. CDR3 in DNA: TGCAGCGTCACTAGCGGGACCAATGAGCAGTTCTTC. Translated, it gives CSVTSGTNEQFF.

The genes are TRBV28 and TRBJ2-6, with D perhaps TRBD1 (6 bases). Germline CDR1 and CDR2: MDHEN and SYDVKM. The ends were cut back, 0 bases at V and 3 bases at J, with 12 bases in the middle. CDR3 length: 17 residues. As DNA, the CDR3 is TGTGCCAGCAGTTTATGGGCAGGGGCTTTTGGGGCCAACGTCCTGACTTTC. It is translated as CASSLWAGAFGANVLTF.

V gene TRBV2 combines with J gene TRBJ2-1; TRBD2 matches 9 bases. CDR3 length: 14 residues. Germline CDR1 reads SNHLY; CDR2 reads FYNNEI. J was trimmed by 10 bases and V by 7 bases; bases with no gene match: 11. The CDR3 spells CASTGGGRAGEQFF. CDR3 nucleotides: TGTGCCAGCACCGGGGGCGGGAGGGCCGGCGAGCAGTTCTTC. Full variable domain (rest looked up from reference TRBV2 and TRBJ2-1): EPEVTQTPSHQVTQMGQEVILRCVPISNHLYFYWYRQILGQKVEFLVSFYNNEISEKSEIFDDQFSVERPDGSNFTLKIRSTKLEDSAMYFCASTGGGRAGEQFFGPGTRLTVL.

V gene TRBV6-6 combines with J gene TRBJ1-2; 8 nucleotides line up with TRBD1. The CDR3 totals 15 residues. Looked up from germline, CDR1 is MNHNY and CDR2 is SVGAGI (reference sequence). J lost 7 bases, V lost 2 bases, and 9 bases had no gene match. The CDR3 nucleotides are TGTGCCAGCAGTTACCCCGGACAGGGAGAGTCTGGCTACACCTTC. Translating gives CASSYPGQGESGYTF.

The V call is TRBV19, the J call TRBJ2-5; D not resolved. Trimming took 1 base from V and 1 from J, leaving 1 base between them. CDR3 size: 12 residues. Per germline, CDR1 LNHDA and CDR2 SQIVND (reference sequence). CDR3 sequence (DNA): TGTGCCAGTAGTATAGGCCAAGAGACCCAGTACTTC. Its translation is CASSIGQETQYF.

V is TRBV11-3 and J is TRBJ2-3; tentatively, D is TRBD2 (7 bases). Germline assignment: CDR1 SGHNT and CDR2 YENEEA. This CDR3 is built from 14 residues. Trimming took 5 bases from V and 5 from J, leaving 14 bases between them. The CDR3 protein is CASSPWGGVDTQYF. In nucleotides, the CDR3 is TGTGCCAGCAGCCCATGGGGGGGCGTAGATACGCAGTATTTT.

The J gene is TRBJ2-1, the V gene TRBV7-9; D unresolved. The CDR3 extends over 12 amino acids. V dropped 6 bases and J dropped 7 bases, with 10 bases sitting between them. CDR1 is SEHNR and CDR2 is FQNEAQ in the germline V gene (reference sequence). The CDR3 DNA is TGTGCCAGCAGTTCCCCGGCGAATGAGCAGTTCTTC. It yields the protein CASSSPANEQFF.

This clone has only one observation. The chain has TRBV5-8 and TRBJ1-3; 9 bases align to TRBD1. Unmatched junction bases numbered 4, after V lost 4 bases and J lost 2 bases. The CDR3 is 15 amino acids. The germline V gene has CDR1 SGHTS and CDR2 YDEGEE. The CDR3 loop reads CASSLGTGTGNTIYF. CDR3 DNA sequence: TGTGCCAGCAGCCTCGGGACAGGGACTGGAAACACCATATATTTT.

The CDR3 protein is CASSGSSRQGYTF. The DNA for the CDR3 is TGTGCCAGCAGTGGTAGCTCCCGCCAGGGCTACACCTTC. The V call is TRBV2, the J call TRBJ1-2; D is uncertain. The CDR3 loop spans 13 amino acids. The germline CDR1 and CDR2 sequences are SNHLY and FYNNEI. V shed 4 bases and J shed 8 bases, with 14 bases lying between them.

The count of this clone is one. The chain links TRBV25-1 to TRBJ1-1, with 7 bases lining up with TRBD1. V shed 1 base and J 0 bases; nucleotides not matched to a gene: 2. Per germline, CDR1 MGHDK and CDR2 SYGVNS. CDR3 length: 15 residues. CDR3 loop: CASSELGQLNTEAFF. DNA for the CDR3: TGTGCCAGCAGTGAATTGGGACAGTTGAACACTGAAGCTTTCTTT.

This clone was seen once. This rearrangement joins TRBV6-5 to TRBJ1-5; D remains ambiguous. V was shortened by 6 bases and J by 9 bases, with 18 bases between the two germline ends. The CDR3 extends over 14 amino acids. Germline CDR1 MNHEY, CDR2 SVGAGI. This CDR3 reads CASSPRRASGPQHF. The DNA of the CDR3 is TGTGCCAGCAGCCCCCGGCGGGCCTCTGGGCCCCAGCATTTT.

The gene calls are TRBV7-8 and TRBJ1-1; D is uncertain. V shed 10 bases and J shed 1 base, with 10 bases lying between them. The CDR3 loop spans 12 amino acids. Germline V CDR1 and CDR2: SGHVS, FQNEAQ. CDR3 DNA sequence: TGTGCCACCCGACACAAGAACACTGAAGCTTTCTTT. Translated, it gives CATRHKNTEAFF. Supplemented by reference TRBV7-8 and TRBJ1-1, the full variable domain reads GAGVSQSPRYKVAKRGQDVALRCDPISGHVSLFWYQQALGQGPEFLTYFQNEAQLDKSGLPSDRFFAERPEGSVSTLKIQRTQQEDSAVYLCATRHKNTEAFFGQGTRLTVV.

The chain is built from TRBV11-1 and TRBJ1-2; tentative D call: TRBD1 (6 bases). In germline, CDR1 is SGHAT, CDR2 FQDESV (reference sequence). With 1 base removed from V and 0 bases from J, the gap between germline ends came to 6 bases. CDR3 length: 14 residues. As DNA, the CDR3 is TGTGCCAGCAGCTTAGGACAGGCTAACTATGGCTACACCTTC. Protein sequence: CASSLGQANYGYTF.

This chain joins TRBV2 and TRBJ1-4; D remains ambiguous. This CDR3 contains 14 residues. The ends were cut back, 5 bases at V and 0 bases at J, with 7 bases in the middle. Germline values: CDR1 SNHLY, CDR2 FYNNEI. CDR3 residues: CASSREATNEKLFF. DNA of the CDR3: TGTGCCAGCAGTCGAGAAGCAACTAATGAAAAACTGTTTTTT. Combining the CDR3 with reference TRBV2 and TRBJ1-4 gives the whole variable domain EPEVTQTPSHQVTQMGQEVILRCVPISNHLYFYWYRQILGQKVEFLVSFYNNEISEKSEIFDDQFSVERPDGSNFTLKIRSTKLEDSAMYFCASSREATNEKLFFGSGTQLSVL.

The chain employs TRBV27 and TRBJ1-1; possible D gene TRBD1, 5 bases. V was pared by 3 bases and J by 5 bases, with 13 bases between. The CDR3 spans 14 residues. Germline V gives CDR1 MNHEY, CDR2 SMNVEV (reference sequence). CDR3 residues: CASSFSGGRTEAFF. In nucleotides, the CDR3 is TGTGCCAGCAGTTTCTCGGGGGGACGGACTGAAGCTTTCTTT.

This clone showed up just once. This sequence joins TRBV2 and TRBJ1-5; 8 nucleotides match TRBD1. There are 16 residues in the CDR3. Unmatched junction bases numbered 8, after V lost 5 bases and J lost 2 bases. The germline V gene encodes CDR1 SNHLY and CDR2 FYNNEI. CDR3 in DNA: TGTGCCAGCAGTTCGACAGGGGTACGGGGCAATCAGCCCCAGCATTTT. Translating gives CASSSTGVRGNQPQHF. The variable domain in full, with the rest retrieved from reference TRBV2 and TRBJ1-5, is EPEVTQTPSHQVTQMGQEVILRCVPISNHLYFYWYRQILGQKVEFLVSFYNNEISEKSEIFDDQFSVERPDGSNFTLKIRSTKLEDSAMYFCASSSTGVRGNQPQHFGDGTRLSIL.

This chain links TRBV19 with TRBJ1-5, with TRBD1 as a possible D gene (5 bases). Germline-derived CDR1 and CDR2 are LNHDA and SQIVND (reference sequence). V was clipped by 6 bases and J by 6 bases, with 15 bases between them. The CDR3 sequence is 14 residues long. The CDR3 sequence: CASRPWEGVQPQHF. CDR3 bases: TGTGCCAGTAGACCCTGGGAAGGGGTTCAGCCCCAGCATTTT.